The 15 T cell receptor beta chains below come from one sample, sequenced in a study of OX40 agonist ivuxolimab in advanced cancers. Repertoires were generated with immunoSEQ multiplex PCR, while TCRdb's copy carries only in-frame clones and drops some. The table shows fewer than 85,000 clones, with more than 70% occurring only once. The sequencing here drew on CD4+ or CD8+ T cells sorted from blood, taken in a trial of the OX40 agonist ivuxolimab. Receptors were obtained from an adult with an advanced solid tumor such as melanoma, head and neck, liver or kidney cancer.

The chain links TRBV7-9 to TRBJ2-7; D possibly corresponds to TRBD1 (5 bases). V was pared by 3 bases and J by 6 bases, with 15 bases between. This CDR3 has 14 amino acids. Per the germline V gene, CDR1 is SEHNR and CDR2 is FQNEAQ (reference sequence). The CDR3 nucleotides are TGTGCCAGCAGCTTCGGGCAGGGAAGGATCGAGCAGTACTTC. Amino acid sequence: CASSFGQGRIEQYF. The whole variable domain, filled in from reference TRBV7-9 and TRBJ2-7, reads DTGVSQNPRHKITKRGQNVTFRCDPISEHNRLYWYRQTLGQGPEFLTYFQNEAQLEKSRLLSDRFSAERPKGSFSTLEIQRTEQGDSAMYLCASSFGQGRIEQYFGPGTRLTVT.

This clone was observed a single time. The chain joins TRBV11-3 to TRBJ2-6; no reliable D call. This CDR3 has 17 residues. V was pared by 5 bases and J by 0 bases, with 14 bases between. Germline loops: CDR1 SGHNT, CDR2 YENEEA. The CDR3 DNA reads TGTGCCAGCAGCCTGCCTAGGACCCCCTCTGGGGCCAACGTCCTGACTTTC. It is translated as CASSLPRTPSGANVLTF.

The chain recombines TRBV6-1 with TRBJ2-7, with 9 bases identical to TRBD1. V was pared by 5 bases and J by 3 bases, with 5 bases of the junction left unmatched. This CDR3 has 14 amino acids. The germline V gene encodes CDR1 MNHNS and CDR2 SASEGT. The DNA of the CDR3 is TGTGCCAGCAGTCCGTGGACAGGGGACTACGAGCAGTACTTC. Amino acid sequence: CASSPWTGDYEQYF.

V is TRBV29-1 and J is TRBJ2-5, with a tentative D call TRBD2 (6 bases). V was pared by 7 bases and J by 10 bases, with 13 bases between. This CDR3 contains 10 residues. Germline loops: CDR1 SQVTM, CDR2 ANQGSEA. CDR3 nucleotide sequence: TGCAGCGCCTCCCAGGACTACCAGTACTTC. Amino acids: CSASQDYQYF. Full variable domain (remainder filled in from reference TRBV29-1 and TRBJ2-5): SAVISQKPSRDICQRGTSLTIQCQVDSQVTMMFWYRQQPGQSLTLIATANQGSEATYESGFVIDKFPISRPNLTFSTLTVSNMSPEDSSIYLCSASQDYQYFGPGTRLLVL.

The sample holds a few counts of this clone. The chain carries TRBV4-1 and TRBJ1-4; possible D gene TRBD1, 5 bases. Germline CDR1 and CDR2: MGHRA and YSYEKL. The CDR3 consists of 13 residues. Trimming removed 5 bases at V and 7 bases at J, with 11 bases between. This chain's CDR3 is CASSATGGEKLFF. The CDR3 DNA reads TGCGCCAGCAGCGCGACGGGGGGTGAAAAACTGTTTTTT.

This chain links TRBV28 with TRBJ2-3; 7 bases agree with TRBD1. After removal of 4 bases from V and 2 bases from J, the junction contained 3 bases not matched to a gene. The CDR3 spans 14 residues. Per germline, CDR1 MDHEN and CDR2 SYDVKM. The CDR3 region is CASSSGGSTDTQYF. CDR3 DNA: TGTGCCAGCAGTTCAGGGGGATCCACAGATACGCAGTATTTT.

The J gene is TRBJ2-2, the V gene TRBV10-3; either TRBD1 or TRBD2 may fit D (5 bases each). Germline lookup yields CDR1 ENHRY and CDR2 SYGVKD. Deletions cut 2 bases from V and 7 bases from J, with 14 bases between. The CDR3 contains 15 residues. The CDR3 region is CAISERGGDSGELFF. CDR3 DNA sequence: TGTGCCATCAGTGAGCGGGGCGGAGACAGCGGGGAGCTGTTTTTT.

The V call is TRBV7-9, the J call TRBJ2-3; TRBD1 might be the D (5 bases). The V gene's germline CDR1 is SEHNR and CDR2 FQNEAQ (reference sequence). The V end lost 5 bases, the J end lost 2 bases, and 14 bases lay between the germline ends. CDR3 length equals 15 residues. CDR3 sequence (DNA): TGTGCCAGCAGCCGCCCCGGACAACTCACAGATACGCAGTATTTT. This gives the protein CASSRPGQLTDTQYF.

Regarding this clone: Mismatch with germline at one junction end may stem from a read error. Other DNA sequences in the sample encode the same CDR3. The gene calls are TRBV5-1 and TRBJ1-5; 7 nucleotides align to TRBD1. This CDR3 spans 15 amino acids. Germline-derived CDR1 and CDR2 are SGHRS and YFSETQ. In DNA, the CDR3 is TGTGCCAGCAGCGTGGAAGGGACAGAATCGCAGCCCCAGCATTTT. It yields the protein CASSVEGTESQPQHF.

The J gene is TRBJ1-4, the V gene TRBV30; TRBD1 aligns across 7 bases. The CDR3 contains 15 residues. Germline V gene data show CDR1 as GTSNPN and CDR2 as SVGIG (reference sequence). V lost 4 bases and J lost 6; bases outside the gene matches: 11. This CDR3 reads CAWTGGGAGDEKLFF. CDR3 coding DNA: TGTGCCTGGACCGGAGGGGGCGCTGGGGATGAAAAACTGTTTTTT.

V and J are TRBV6-6 and TRBJ1-4; D gene ambiguous. The CDR3 has 16 amino acids. The V end was cut by 0 bases, the J end by 6 bases, with 14 bases between. CDR1 and CDR2 from the germline V gene are MNHNY and SVGAGI (reference sequence). The CDR3 sequence: CASSYSREGRDEKLFF. The CDR3 coding sequence is TGTGCCAGCAGTTACTCGCGAGAGGGAAGGGATGAAAAACTGTTTTTT.

The chain is built from TRBV15 and TRBJ2-7; D remains unclear. The V and J ends lost 1 base and 0 bases respectively, with 10 bases between them. The CDR3 is 15 residues long. In germline, CDR1 is LNHNV, CDR2 YYDKDF (reference sequence). The DNA of the CDR3 is TGTGCCACCAGCAGAGTGCGGCAGGTCTCCTACGAGCAGTACTTC. Its protein product is CATSRVRQVSYEQYF.

V gene TRBV29-1 combines with J gene TRBJ2-7; tentative D call: TRBD2 (6 bases). This CDR3 comprises 11 residues. The germline CDR1 and CDR2 sequences are SQVTM and ANQGSEA. The CDR3 is CGSGDGYEQYF. The CDR3 coding sequence is TGCGGCTCGGGGGACGGCTACGAGCAGTACTTC.

The V and J genes are TRBV10-3 and TRBJ2-5; D not certain. CDR1 is ENHRY and CDR2 is SYGVKD in the germline V gene. Trimming removed 5 bases from V and 1 base from J, with 11 bases in between. CDR3 length: 14 residues. CDR3 loop: CAISSTESQETQYF. The CDR3 nucleotides are TGTGCCATCAGTTCGACCGAAAGCCAAGAGACCCAGTACTTC.

Only one count was recorded for this clone. The chain joins TRBV18 to TRBJ2-2; D is unresolved. CDR1 and CDR2 from the germline V gene are KGHSH and LQKENI. The CDR3 is 16 residues long. Between the trimmed V and J ends, which lost 2 bases and 4 bases, there was a span of 14 bases. CDR3 in DNA: TGTGCCAGCTCACCAAGAGTGGGGAAGGGCACCGGGGAGCTGTTTTTT. Translation: CASSPRVGKGTGELFF.